A selection of T cell receptor beta chains follows, all from one sample in a study of blood T cells in healthy people across ages. TCRdb called the 5' RACE reads again in MiXCR, with one record for every CDR3 protein. In the table there are hundreds of thousands of distinct CDR3 sequences, roughly 25% of which are singletons. In addition, the sample was reused for a study of T cells of mothers and their children.

Sample: blood. All receptors come from a boy between 10 and 17 years old in good health. Both conserved end residues are part of each CDR3. The order of the fields is D gene, V gene, CDR3 length, J gene, clone size, CDR3 DNA, CDR3 protein. The D gene is left open where the match is weak. Not every row has a clone size; where given, it reads once, few, many or a size class.

>-|TRBV29-1|14|TRBJ2-1|-
TGCAGCGTTCCCCTATTGACGGGTTACAATGAGCAGTTCTTC
CSVPLLTGYNEQFF
>TRBD1|TRBV7-3|13|TRBJ2-7|many
TGTGCCAGCAGCCCCCGGACAGGGGACGAGCAGTACTTC
CASSPRTGDEQYF
>TRBD2|TRBV28|18|TRBJ2-2|-
TGTGCCAGCAGGGGACCCCGACTAGCGGGAGAATTCACCGGGGAGCTGTTTTTT
CASRGPRLAGEFTGELFF
>-|TRBV7-9|14|TRBJ2-1|-
TGTGCCAGCACCGTCACAGGGTCTTTAAATGAGCAGTTCTTC
CASTVTGSLNEQFF
>-|TRBV28|17|TRBJ2-5|-
TGTGCCAGCAGTTGGGTGCAGGACCCGCAGTTGGAGGAGACCCAGTACTTC
CASSWVQDPQLEETQYF
>-|TRBV7-6|14|TRBJ1-3|-
TGTGCCAGCAGCTTTAAAGGGACCGGAAACACCATATATTTT
CASSFKGTGNTIYF
>-|TRBV5-6|14|TRBJ1-4|few
TGTGCCAGCAGCATGGGGGGAGGTAATGAAAAACTGTTTTTT
CASSMGGGNEKLFF
>TRBD2|TRBV3-1|17|TRBJ2-3|few
TGTGCCAGCAGCCAAGAGGGACTAGCGGGAGCAGTAGATACGCAGTATTTT
CASSQEGLAGAVDTQYF
>TRBD1|TRBV7-8|14|TRBJ2-7|few
TGTGCCAGCAGCTTAGTGGGGACAGGCTACGAGCAGTACTTC
CASSLVGTGYEQYF
>-|TRBV11-2|15|TRBJ2-3|-
TGTGCCAGCAGCCGGACTGTCCCCAGCACAGATACGCAGTATTTT
CASSRTVPSTDTQYF
>-|TRBV4-3|17|TRBJ2-1|-
TGCGCCAGCAGCCAAGATCGCGTATCAAGCTCCTACAATGAGCAGTTCTTC
CASSQDRVSSSYNEQFF
>TRBD2|TRBV5-1|16|TRBJ2-1|few
TGCGCCAGCAGCTTGCTAGCGGGGGGGCCCCACAATGAGCAGTTCTTC
CASSLLAGGPHNEQFF
>TRBD2|TRBV13|15|TRBJ2-7|few
TGTGCCAGCAGCATCGGACTAGCGGGAAGTCGCGAGCAGTACTTC
CASSIGLAGSREQYF
>-|TRBV12-3/TRBV12-4|12|TRBJ2-7|many
TGTGCCAGCGCTACGGGTTCGTACGAGCAGTACTTC
CASATGSYEQYF
>-|TRBV20-1|13|TRBJ2-7|-
TGCAGTGGTTTAGCGGACGGCTACTACGAGCAGTACTTC
CSGLADGYYEQYF
>TRBD1|TRBV12-3/TRBV12-4|16|TRBJ2-5|few
TGTGCCAGCAGTCCCTCGGGGACAGGGGGCGTAGAGACCCAGTACTTC
CASSPSGTGGVETQYF
>-|TRBV12-3/TRBV12-4|12|TRBJ2-5|many
TGTGCCAGCAGCTCCCTCGGAGAGACCCAGTACTTC
CASSSLGETQYF
>TRBD2|TRBV5-1|16|TRBJ2-5|-
TGCGCCAGCAGCTTGGGTGGACTAGCGGAAGCGGAGACCCAGTACTTC
CASSLGGLAEAETQYF
>-|TRBV20-1|9|TRBJ2-7|-
TGCAGTGTCGGTAATGAGCAGTACTTC
CSVGNEQYF
>-|TRBV27|14|TRBJ1-5|few
TGTGCCAGCAGTACTTTAGGATCCACTCAGCCCCAGCATTTT
CASSTLGSTQPQHF
>-|TRBV7-3|14|TRBJ1-1|-
TGTGCCAGCAGCTTCGACAGGAGGAACACTGAAGCTTTCTTT
CASSFDRRNTEAFF
>-|TRBV7-9|14|TRBJ1-4|-
TGTGCCAGCAGCTCGTTGGCAACTAATGAAAAACTGTTTTTT
CASSSLATNEKLFF
>TRBD1|TRBV29-1|11|TRBJ1-1|few
TGCGGGGGGGACAGTAACACTGAAGCTTTCTTT
CGGDSNTEAFF
>-|TRBV24-1|15|TRBJ2-2|few
TGTGCCACCAAGTCGGCGGACTCGGCCACCGGGGAGCTGTTTTTT
CATKSADSATGELFF
>TRBD1|TRBV4-2|16|TRBJ2-5|few
TGTGCCAGCAGCCAAGAGCGTCAGGGGGCGCAAGAGACCCAGTACTTC
CASSQERQGAQETQYF
>-|TRBV14|14|TRBJ2-1|-
TGTGCCAGCAGCATTTCAATAATATACAATGAGCAGTTCTTC
CASSISIIYNEQFF
>-|TRBV29-1|12|TRBJ2-7|-
TGCAGCGTTGTGGACAGATCCTACGAGCAGTACTTC
CSVVDRSYEQYF
>-|TRBV4-3|13|TRBJ1-6|-
TGCGCCAGCAGCCAAACAACAGGTTCACCCCTCCACTTT
CASSQTTGSPLHF
>-|TRBV29-1|16|TRBJ1-4|-
TGCAGCGTTGTTTCCGGGAACCTAGCAACTAATGAAAAACTGTTTTTT
CSVVSGNLATNEKLFF
>TRBD2|TRBV25-1|14|TRBJ2-5|-
TGTGCCAGCAGTGAATCGGCGGGAGCAGAGACCCAGTACTTC
CASSESAGAETQYF
>-|TRBV9|14|TRBJ2-6|few
TGTGCCAGCAGCGTAGGAGGTGGGGCCAACGTCCTGACTTTC
CASSVGGGANVLTF
>-|TRBV7-2|14|TRBJ1-2|few
TGTGCCAGCAGTTGGGCAGGGTCCGCGGATGGCTACACCTTC
CASSWAGSADGYTF
>-|TRBV6-5|15|TRBJ2-2|-
TGTGCCAGCAGTTACTCGCTAGGGAACACCGGGGAGCTGTTTTTT
CASSYSLGNTGELFF
>TRBD1|TRBV5-1|15|TRBJ2-7|-
TGCGCCAGCAGCCCAAGTCCGGGACAGGTCTACGAGCAGTACTTC
CASSPSPGQVYEQYF
>TRBD2|TRBV19|15|TRBJ2-3|-
TGTGCCAGTCGTACTAGCGGGGGTCCCACAGATACGCAGTATTTT
CASRTSGGPTDTQYF
>-|TRBV24-1|16|TRBJ2-6|few
TGTGCCACCAGTGATCCGACCGTCTCTGGGGCCAACGTCCTGACTTTC
CATSDPTVSGANVLTF
>TRBD1|TRBV27|13|TRBJ2-7|few
TGTGCCAGCACCGGACAGGGGGTCCACGAGCAGTACTTC
CASTGQGVHEQYF
>-|TRBV28|14|TRBJ2-7|few
TGTGCCAGCAGCCGCACTAGATGGTCCCTCGAGCAGTACTTC
CASSRTRWSLEQYF
>-|TRBV6-5|15|TRBJ1-1|-
TGTGCCAGCAGTTACTCGGCAGGGGCGGACACTGAAGTTTTCTTT
CASSYSAGADTEVFF
>-|TRBV12-5|15|TRBJ2-5|-
TGTGCTAGTGGTTTGGTACTAGGAGGTCAAGAGACCCAGTACTTC
CASGLVLGGQETQYF
>TRBD2|TRBV20-1|15|TRBJ2-1|few
TGCAGTGCTGAGGTAGCGGGAGGGCCTGGGGATGAGCAGTTCTTC
CSAEVAGGPGDEQFF
>TRBD1|TRBV29-1|13|TRBJ1-1|few
TGCAGCGTTGAAGGACAGGGTCGAACTGAAGCTTTCTTT
CSVEGQGRTEAFF
>-|TRBV7-3|15|TRBJ2-7|few
TGTGCCAGCAGCCCCGCAGGTAGCGGAGACTACGAGCAGTACTTC
CASSPAGSGDYEQYF
>TRBD2|TRBV7-9|19|TRBJ2-5|-
TGTGCCAGCAGCTACCGGCCGGGACTAGCGGGAGGGAGTCAAGAGACCCAGTACTTC
CASSYRPGLAGGSQETQYF
>-|TRBV12-3/TRBV12-4|15|TRBJ2-1|-
TGTGCCAGCAGTTTTCAGGGCCATTCCTACAATGAGCAGTTCTTC
CASSFQGHSYNEQFF
>TRBD2|TRBV7-9|14|TRBJ2-7|few
TGTGCCAGCAGCTGGACTAGCGGACCCCCGGAGCAGTACTTC
CASSWTSGPPEQYF